Below are 11 T cell receptor beta chains sequenced from a single sample in a study of control samples from healthy donors and cancer patients. The table came from immunoSEQ multiplex PCR; TCRdb's copy has only in-frame clones and leaves some out. The table shows about 65,000 clones, with about nine tenths occurring only once. The specimen sequenced was PBMCs. Receptors were obtained from a woman between 50 and 59 years old with colorectal cancer.

The CDR3 DNA sequence: TGTGCCAGCAGCTCGGTCGTTCACTATTCACCCCTCCACTTT. It is translated as CASSSVVHYSPLHF. The chain is built from TRBV21-1 and TRBJ1-6. TRBV21-1 is annotated as a pseudogene. The length of the CDR3 is 14 residues.

The J gene is TRBJ2-5, the V gene TRBV10-3; no clear D. Trimming stripped 6 bases from V and 5 bases from J, with 13 bases between. This CDR3 region has 13 residues. Germline V CDR1 and CDR2: ENHRY, SYGVKD. In DNA form, the CDR3 reads TGTGCCATCAGCCTGGATCTAATGGAGACCCAGTACTTC. It specifies CAISLDLMETQYF.

This sequence joins TRBV6-1 and TRBJ1-5; possibly TRBD1 for D (6 bases). The V end lost 3 bases, the J end lost 1 base, and 10 bases lay between the germline ends. This CDR3 has 15 residues. Germline V lookup: CDR1 MNHNS, CDR2 SASEGT. The CDR3 protein is CASSDTGNSNQPQHF. In DNA, the CDR3 is TGTGCCAGCAGTGATACAGGGAACAGCAATCAGCCCCAGCATTTT.

The chain combines TRBV3-1 (or the pseudogene TRBV3-2) with TRBJ1-4; D is undetermined. V lost 1 base and J 4 bases, leaving 10 bases between the germline ends. CDR1 is LGHDT and CDR2 is YNNKEL in the germline V gene (reference sequence). The CDR3 length is 15 residues. The CDR3 coding sequence is TGTGCCAGCAGCCAAGCCCTACTGGATAATGAAAAACTGTTTTTT. It specifies CASSQALLDNEKLFF.

This CDR3 is CASSPTTGSFPSTF. The CDR3 DNA is TGTGCCAGCAGCCCGACGACAGGGAGTTTCCCCAGCACCTTC. The J gene is TRBJ1-2, the V gene TRBV7-3; 7 bases map to TRBD1. Germline loops: CDR1 SGHTA, CDR2 FQGTGA. The CDR3 extends over 14 amino acids. V shed 5 bases, J shed 13 bases, and the junction held 16 bases outside the gene matches.

The chain joins TRBV25-1 to TRBJ2-7; D perhaps matches TRBD2 (6 bases). This CDR3 has 13 residues. CDR1 and CDR2 from the germline V gene are MGHDK and SYGVNS. Trimming left V 6 bases short and J 7 bases short, with 16 bases between. As DNA, the CDR3 is TGTGCCAGCAGCCCAGGAGGGGTAGGTGAGCAGTACTTC. Encoded protein: CASSPGGVGEQYF.

The chain couples TRBV6-6 to TRBJ2-3; D call uncertain. Per germline, CDR1 MNHNY and CDR2 SVGAGI (reference sequence). The CDR3 sequence is 15 residues long. Between the trimmed V and J ends, which lost 5 bases and 0 bases, there was a span of 12 bases. The CDR3 loop is CASSDVVTSTDTQYF. The DNA of the CDR3 is TGTGCCAGCAGTGACGTAGTTACTAGCACAGATACGCAGTATTTT.

This clone was seen only a few times. This CDR3 is CAWNLRAGQETQYF. CDR3 in DNA: TGTGCCTGGAACCTCCGAGCGGGACAAGAGACCCAGTACTTC. The chain employs TRBV30 and TRBJ2-5; 7 bases line up with TRBD2. Germline CDR1 is GTSNPN and CDR2 is SVGIG (reference sequence). The CDR3 covers 14 residues. The V gene end was trimmed by 4 bases and the J gene end by 2 bases; junction bases not matched to a gene: 7.

The V and J genes are TRBV7-3 and TRBJ2-5; the D gene could be TRBD1 or TRBD2 (6 bases each). The V end was cut by 0 bases, the J end by 2 bases, with 16 bases between. CDR1 and CDR2 (germline): SGHTA, FQGTGA. The CDR3 has 17 residues. As DNA, the CDR3 is TGTGCCAGCAGCTTAACGGGGTGGGGGGCAGCGCAAGAGACCCAGTACTTC. Protein product: CASSLTGWGAAQETQYF.

The rearrangement links TRBV10-1 to TRBJ1-2; no definite D call. The CDR3 is 11 amino acids. The V end was cut by 5 bases, the J end by 6 bases, with 7 bases between. Germline V gene lookup returns CDR1 WNHNN and CDR2 SYGVQD (reference sequence). The DNA of the CDR3 is TGCGCCAGCAGTAGTGGGGATGGCTACACCTTC. Its protein product is CASSSGDGYTF.

This rearrangement joins TRBV7-2 to TRBJ1-2; the match to TRBD1 covers 9 bases. The junction had 10 bases not matched to a gene; V was cut back by 3 bases and J by 8 bases. Germline CDR1 is SGHTA and CDR2 is FQGNSA. CDR3 length: 15 residues. Written as DNA, the CDR3 is TGTGCCAGCAGCTTTCCTCCGGGACAGGGATCGGGCTACACCTTC. This codes for CASSFPPGQGSGYTF.